Shown below are 20 T cell receptor beta chains from a single sample sequenced in a study of identical twins. TCRdb reanalysed the 5' RACE reads using MiXCR and keeps one entry per CDR3 protein. The sample yields a few hundred thousand distinct CDR3 sequences, 6.5% seen once. This same sample was also part of a study on T cells expressing NK-cell markers.

Material: CD8+ T cells sorted from blood. The receptor source for this set is a woman between 18 and 30 years old in good health.

The chain uses TRBV6-5 and TRBJ2-7; D is possibly TRBD2 (5 bases). The V gene's germline CDR1 is MNHEY and CDR2 SVGAGI. Trimming stripped 2 bases from V and 2 bases from J, with 19 bases between. There are 17 residues in the CDR3. The CDR3 protein is CASSYPPRVTSPYEQYF. As DNA, the CDR3 is TGTGCCAGCAGTTACCCACCTAGGGTCACTAGTCCCTACGAGCAGTACTTC.

There are many counts of this clonotype. This chain joins TRBV5-5 and TRBJ2-4; 8 bases match TRBD1. CDR1 is SGHKS, CDR2 YYEKEE, per germline (reference sequence). The CDR3 has 14 amino acids. V lost 1 base to trimming and J lost 6 bases; unmatched junction nucleotides: 3. CDR3 region: CASSLTGQGNIQYF. For the CDR3, the DNA is TGTGCCAGCAGCTTGACCGGACAGGGAAACATTCAGTACTTC.

Regarding this clonotype: One end of the junction varies from germline; a read error may be responsible. The V gene is TRBV9, the J gene TRBJ2-5; D might be TRBD1 (5 bases). The CDR3 extends over 14 amino acids. In germline, CDR1 is SGDLS, CDR2 YYNGEE. The CDR3 protein is CASSVDVGQETQCF. The CDR3 coding sequence is TGTGCCAGCAGCGTAGATGTGGGGCAAGAGACCCAGTGCTTC.

This chain uses TRBV7-9 with TRBJ1-4; D gene uncertain. V lost 5 bases to trimming and J lost 4 bases, with 5 bases between them. Looked up from germline, CDR1 is SEHNR and CDR2 is FQNEAQ (reference sequence). This CDR3 is 12 amino acids long. CDR3 region: CASSRHNEKLFF. The CDR3 region has the DNA TGTGCCAGCAGCCGTCATAATGAAAAACTGTTTTTT.

The J gene is TRBJ1-1, the V gene TRBV29-1; TRBD1 agrees at 7 bases. The CDR3 extends over 13 amino acids. With 8 bases clipped from V and 3 bases from J, the junction kept 9 bases outside the gene matches. The germline V gene has CDR1 SQVTM and CDR2 ANQGSEA. The CDR3 loop reads CSSAGGSDTEAFF. CDR3 coding DNA: TGCAGCAGCGCAGGGGGATCGGACACTGAAGCTTTCTTT.

This rearrangement joins TRBV12-3 or TRBV12-4 to TRBJ2-5, with 16 bases lining up with TRBD2. The CDR3 is 17 residues long. V shed 4 bases, J shed 5 bases, and the junction held 7 bases outside the gene matches. In DNA form, the CDR3 reads TGTGCCAGCAGTTCTGGGACTAGCGGGAGGGCCGCTGAGACCCAGTACTTC. Translating it yields CASSSGTSGRAAETQYF.

This chain links TRBV12-3 or TRBV12-4 with TRBJ1-3, with TRBD1 as a possible D gene (6 bases). The V and J ends lost 5 bases and 5 bases respectively, with 10 bases between them. This CDR3 comprises 13 residues. The CDR3 DNA sequence: TGTGCCAGCAGTCGGGACAACCGAAACACCATATATTTT. Residues: CASSRDNRNTIYF.

This rearrangement joins TRBV7-9 to TRBJ2-2; D call uncertain. CDR3 length: 15 residues. Germline-derived CDR1 and CDR2 are SEHNR and FQNEAQ (reference sequence). V was trimmed by 1 base and J by 6 bases, leaving 12 bases between them. CDR3 nucleotides: TGTGCCAGCAGCTTAGGTCAAGCATGGGCCGGGGAGCTGTTTTTT. This codes for CASSLGQAWAGELFF.

This clonotype was observed a few times. The chain is built from TRBV7-6 and TRBJ2-3; D perhaps matches TRBD2 (5 bases). The CDR3 totals 15 residues. The V and J ends lost 6 bases and 1 base respectively, with 14 bases between them. The germline V gene encodes CDR1 SGHVS and CDR2 FNYEAQ. As DNA, the CDR3 is TGTGCCAGCAGTGACTACCTGGTGGGCACAGATACGCAGTATTTT. Its protein is CASSDYLVGTDTQYF.

The rearrangement uses TRBV19 and TRBJ2-1; 12 nucleotides line up with TRBD2. J was trimmed by 7 bases and V by 4 bases; bases with no gene match: 8. Germline CDR1 and CDR2: LNHDA and SQIVND (reference sequence). The CDR3 contains 16 residues. Written as DNA, the CDR3 is TGTGCCAGTAGTACGTCACTAGCGGGAGGCAGGAATGAGCAGTTCTTC. This codes for CASSTSLAGGRNEQFF.

This clonotype was counted between two and nine times. This chain links TRBV12-3 or TRBV12-4 with TRBJ2-7; 12 nucleotides line up with TRBD2. The CDR3 is 19 amino acids. Trimming removed 3 bases from V and 6 bases from J; junction bases left unmatched: 18. CDR3 loop: CASSFGARASGRVTGEQYF. CDR3 DNA sequence: TGTGCCAGCAGTTTTGGAGCTCGGGCTAGCGGGAGGGTGACGGGCGAGCAGTACTTC.

A few counts support this clonotype. This sequence joins TRBV27 and TRBJ1-2, with 7 bases matching TRBD1. Germline CDR1 reads MNHEY; CDR2 reads SMNVEV (reference sequence). The J segment lost 5 bases and the V segment lost 5 bases, leaving 11 bases of the junction unmatched. The CDR3 extends over 15 amino acids. This CDR3 is CASSGYGTANYGYTF. CDR3 in DNA: TGTGCCAGCAGTGGGTACGGGACAGCGAATTATGGCTACACCTTC.

This clonotype has a count of ten or more. The V gene is TRBV4-1, the J gene TRBJ1-4; no definite D call. CDR3 length equals 16 residues. Per the germline V gene, CDR1 is MGHRA and CDR2 is YSYEKL. The V gene lost 0 bases and the J gene lost 4 bases, with 12 bases spanning the gap. CDR3 loop: CASSQDRSGNNEKLFF. The CDR3 DNA follows: TGCGCCAGCAGCCAAGATAGATCGGGGAATAATGAAAAACTGTTTTTT.

In its sample, this clonotype was seen many times. The chain links TRBV5-1 to TRBJ2-3, with 13 bases matching TRBD2. Germline V lookup: CDR1 SGHRS, CDR2 YFSETQ. The CDR3 totals 17 residues. Germline trimming cut 3 bases from V and 4 bases from J; bases unmatched to any gene: 8. The CDR3 DNA sequence: TGCGCCAGCAGCTCTAGACTAGCGGGAGGTATCGCAGATACGCAGTATTTT. This gives the protein CASSSRLAGGIADTQYF. The variable domain in full, with the rest retrieved from reference TRBV5-1 and TRBJ2-3, is KAGVTQTPRYLIKTRGQQVTLSCSPISGHRSVSWYQQTPGQGLQFLFEYFSETQRNKGNFPGRFSGRQFSNSRSEMNVSTLELGDSALYLCASSSRLAGGIADTQYFGPGTRLTVL.

The chain carries TRBV29-1 and TRBJ2-7; 10 bases match TRBD2. Trimming removed 1 base from V and 1 base from J; junction bases left unmatched: 4. This CDR3 spans 15 amino acids. Germline assignment: CDR1 SQVTM and CDR2 ANQGSEA. The CDR3 loop is CSVEGPSGGSYEQYF. In DNA, the CDR3 is TGCAGCGTTGAAGGGCCTAGCGGGGGATCCTACGAGCAGTACTTC.

In this sample, this clonotype turned up many times. V gene TRBV6-5 combines with J gene TRBJ1-1; D ambiguous. The CDR3 loop spans 13 amino acids. Germline loops: CDR1 MNHEY, CDR2 SVGAGI. The V end lost 0 bases, the J end lost 5 bases, and 7 bases lay between the germline ends. The CDR3 spells CASSYSMGTEAFF. The CDR3 DNA reads as TGTGCCAGCAGTTACTCGATGGGGACTGAAGCTTTCTTT.

The chain uses TRBV9 and TRBJ2-2; D is unresolved. The CDR3 covers 13 residues. CDR1 is SGDLS, CDR2 YYNGEE, per germline. The V gene lost 0 bases and the J gene lost 5 bases, with 5 bases spanning the gap. CDR3: CASSVVRTGELFF. The DNA for the CDR3 is TGTGCCAGCAGCGTAGTCAGGACCGGGGAGCTGTTTTTT.

This clonotype has only a few counts. J is TRBJ2-1 and V is TRBV19; 8 positions match TRBD2. Per germline, CDR1 LNHDA and CDR2 SQIVND (reference sequence). With V trimmed by 4 bases and J by 2 bases, 4 bases remained unmatched. The length of the CDR3 is 15 residues. The CDR3 DNA reads TGTGCCAGTAGTAGGGAACTAGCGGCCTACAATGAGCAGTTCTTC. It specifies CASSRELAAYNEQFF. Together with reference TRBV19 and TRBJ2-1, the CDR3 gives the full variable domain: DGGITQSPKYLFRKEGQNVTLSCEQNLNHDAMYWYRQDPGQGLRLIYYSQIVNDFQKGDIAEGYSVSREKKESFPLTVTSAQKNPTAFYLCASSRELAAYNEQFFGPGTRLTVL.

This clonotype was observed many times. The chain carries TRBV6-2 or TRBV6-3 and TRBJ2-6; 8 bases are shared with TRBD1. V shed 3 bases, J shed 0 bases, and the junction held 7 bases outside the gene matches. The CDR3 is 18 residues long. Looked up from germline, CDR1 is MNHEY and CDR2 is SVGEGT. DNA of the CDR3: TGTGCCAGCAGTTATTCCGGACAGGGCTACTCTGGGGCCAACGTCCTGACTTTC. It encodes CASSYSGQGYSGANVLTF.

There are a few counts of this clonotype. The J gene is TRBJ2-7, the V gene TRBV27; TRBD2 matches at 7 bases. CDR1 MNHEY and CDR2 SMNVEV come from the germline V gene (reference sequence). V dropped 2 bases and J dropped 5; count of bases not matched to a gene: 3. The CDR3 runs to 13 residues. CDR3 sequence: CASSLGGVDEQYF. CDR3 nucleotides: TGTGCCAGCAGTTTAGGGGGGGTGGACGAGCAGTACTTC.